The source of this T cell receptor (beta chain) is a study of T cells of healthy individuals. Looked up from germline, CDR1 is SGHRS and CDR2 is YFSETQ. The CDR3 is made up of 15 amino acids. V gave up 0 bases and J gave up 8 bases, with 12 bases separating them. From the 5' RACE reads, TCRdb called clonotypes with MiXCR, one entry per CDR3 protein. Here the sample spans fewer than 70,000 distinct CDR3 sequences, about 15% being singletons. This clonotype was counted ten times or more. This TCR was sampled from a human donor in good health. The V call is TRBV5-1, the J call TRBJ1-6; D is ambiguous. The CDR3 DNA reads TGCGCCAGCAGCTTGGAAGGCGGGTTTTATTCACCCCTCCACTTT. This gives the protein CASSLEGGFYSPLHF.